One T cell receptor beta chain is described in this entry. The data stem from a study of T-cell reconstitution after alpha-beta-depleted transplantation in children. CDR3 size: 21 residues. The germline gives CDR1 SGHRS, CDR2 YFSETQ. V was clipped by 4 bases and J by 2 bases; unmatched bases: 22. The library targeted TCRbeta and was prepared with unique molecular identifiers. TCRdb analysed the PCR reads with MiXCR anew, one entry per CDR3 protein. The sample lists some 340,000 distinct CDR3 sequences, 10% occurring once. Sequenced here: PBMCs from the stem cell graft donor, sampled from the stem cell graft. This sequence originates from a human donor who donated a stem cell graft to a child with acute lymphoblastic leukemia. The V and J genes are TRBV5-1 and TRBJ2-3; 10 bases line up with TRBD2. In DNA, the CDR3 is TGCGCCAGCAGCCTACGAGCGGCTAGCGGGAGAAGGTGGGGACACACAGATACGCAGTATTTT. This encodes CASSLRAASGRRWGHTDTQYF. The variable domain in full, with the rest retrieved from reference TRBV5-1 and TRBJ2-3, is KAGVTQTPRYLIKTRGQQVTLSCSPISGHRSVSWYQQTPGQGLQFLFEYFSETQRNKGNFPGRFSGRQFSNSRSEMNVSTLELGDSALYLCASSLRAASGRRWGHTDTQYFGPGTRLTVL.